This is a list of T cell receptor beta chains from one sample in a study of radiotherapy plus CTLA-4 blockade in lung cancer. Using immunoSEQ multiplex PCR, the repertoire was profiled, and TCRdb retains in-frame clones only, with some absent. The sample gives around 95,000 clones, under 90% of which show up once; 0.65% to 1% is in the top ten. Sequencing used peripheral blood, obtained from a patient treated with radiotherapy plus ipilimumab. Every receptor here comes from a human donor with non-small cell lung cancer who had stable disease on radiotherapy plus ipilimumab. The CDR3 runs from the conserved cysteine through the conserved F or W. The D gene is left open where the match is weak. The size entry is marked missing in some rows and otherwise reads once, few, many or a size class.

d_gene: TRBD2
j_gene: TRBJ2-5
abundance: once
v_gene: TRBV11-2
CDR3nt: TGTGCCAGCAGCCGCTCGGCGGGAGGGTGGGGAGAGACCCAGTACTTC
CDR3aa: CASSRSAGGWGETQYF

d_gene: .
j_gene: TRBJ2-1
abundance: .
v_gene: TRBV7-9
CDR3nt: TGTGCCAGCAGCCCCGGGGGATCCCACTACAATGAGCAGTTCTTC
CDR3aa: CASSPGGSHYNEQFF

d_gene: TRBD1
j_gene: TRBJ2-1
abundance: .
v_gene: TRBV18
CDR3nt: TGTGCCAGCTCGGCTACAGGGGGCCGAGCAGAGGAGCAGTTCTTC
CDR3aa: CASSATGGRAEEQFF

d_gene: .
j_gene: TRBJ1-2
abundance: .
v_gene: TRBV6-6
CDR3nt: TGTGCCAGCAATGAGGTCCCACGCTATGGCTACACCTTC
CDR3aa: CASNEVPRYGYTF

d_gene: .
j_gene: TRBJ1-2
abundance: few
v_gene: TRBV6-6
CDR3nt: TGTGCCAGCAGTTCTACGGGCAGGGCGGATGGCTACACCTTC
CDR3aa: CASSSTGRADGYTF

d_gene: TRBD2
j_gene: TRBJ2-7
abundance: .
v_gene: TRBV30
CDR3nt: TGTGCCTGGAGTGCTCCCGGAAGCGGGAGGCGGCACGAGCAGTACTTC
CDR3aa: CAWSAPGSGRRHEQYF

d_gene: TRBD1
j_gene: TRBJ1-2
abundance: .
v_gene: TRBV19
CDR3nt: TGTGCCAGTAGTATAGATCCCCGGACAGGGGACAGCTATGGCTACACCTTC
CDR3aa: CASSIDPRTGDSYGYTF

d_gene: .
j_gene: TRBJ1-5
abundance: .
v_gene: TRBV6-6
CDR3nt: TGTGCCAGCAGTGTGGGGCAAGAGGGGAGCAATCAGCCCCAGCATTTT
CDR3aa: CASSVGQEGSNQPQHF

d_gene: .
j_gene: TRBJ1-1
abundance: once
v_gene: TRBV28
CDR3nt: TGTGCCAGCACAACAGGGACGAACACTGAAGCTTTCTTT
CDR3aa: CASTTGTNTEAFF

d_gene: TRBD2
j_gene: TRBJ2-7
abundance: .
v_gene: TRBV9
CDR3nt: TGTGCCAGCAGCGTAGAGGTCGGGGGGACCTACGAGCAGTACTTC
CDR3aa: CASSVEVGGTYEQYF

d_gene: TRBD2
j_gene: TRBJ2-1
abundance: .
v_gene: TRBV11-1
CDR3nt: TGTGCCAGCAGCTTACTAGGACTAGCGGGAGCTGAGCAGTTCTTC
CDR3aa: CASSLLGLAGAEQFF

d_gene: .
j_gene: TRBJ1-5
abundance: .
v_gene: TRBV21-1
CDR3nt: TGTGCCAGCACCGGGACCCTATTCGAGGGCAATCAGCCCCAGCATTTT
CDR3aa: CASTGTLFEGNQPQHF

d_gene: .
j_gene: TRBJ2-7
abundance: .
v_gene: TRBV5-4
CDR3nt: TGTGCCAGCAGCTTGGAGGGCGCGTACGAGCAGTACTTC
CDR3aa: CASSLEGAYEQYF

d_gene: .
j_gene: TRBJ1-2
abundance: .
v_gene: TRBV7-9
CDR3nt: TGTGCCAGCAGCAAACCGGACTATAGTCGAGGCTACACCTTC
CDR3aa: CASSKPDYSRGYTF

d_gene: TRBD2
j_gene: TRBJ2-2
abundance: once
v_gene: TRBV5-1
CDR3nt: TGCGCCAGCAGCTTGGTACTAGCGGGGGGCTCTAACACCGGGGAGCTGTTTTTT
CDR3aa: CASSLVLAGGSNTGELFF

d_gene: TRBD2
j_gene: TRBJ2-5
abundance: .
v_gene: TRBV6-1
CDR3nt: TGTGCCAGCAGTGAAGTTAGCGGGGCGTACCAAGAGACCCAGTACTTC
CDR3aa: CASSEVSGAYQETQYF

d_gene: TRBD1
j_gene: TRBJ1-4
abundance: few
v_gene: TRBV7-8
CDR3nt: TGTGCCAGCAGCCCCGTCCCGGGACAGGGGGCAAATGAAAAACTGTTTTTT
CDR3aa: CASSPVPGQGANEKLFF

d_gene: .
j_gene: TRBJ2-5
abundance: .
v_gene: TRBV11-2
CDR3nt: TGTGCCAGCGGCATAAGGTCTGGCCAGTACTTC
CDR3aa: CASGIRSGQYF

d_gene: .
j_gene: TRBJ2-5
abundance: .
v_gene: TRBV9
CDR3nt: TGTGCCAGCAGCGTAGGGCACGCACAAGAGACCCAGTACTTC
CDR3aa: CASSVGHAQETQYF

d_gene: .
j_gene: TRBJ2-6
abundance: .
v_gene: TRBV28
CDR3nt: TGTGCCAGCAGCTCGGTGGGCGCGGGGGCCAACGTCCTGACTTTC
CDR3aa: CASSSVGAGANVLTF

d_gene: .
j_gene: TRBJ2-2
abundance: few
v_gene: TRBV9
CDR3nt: TGTGCCAGCAGCGTAGAAGGTGGACAGTTGAACACCGGGGAGCTGTTTTTT
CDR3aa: CASSVEGGQLNTGELFF

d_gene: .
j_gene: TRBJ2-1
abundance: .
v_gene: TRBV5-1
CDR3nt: TGCGCCAGCAGCCCCGGACTGGCCAGCTACAATGAGCAGTTCTTC
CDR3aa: CASSPGLASYNEQFF

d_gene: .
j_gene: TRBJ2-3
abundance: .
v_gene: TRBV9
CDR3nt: TGTGCCAGCAGCGTAAATAGGGGCACAGATACGCAGTATTTT
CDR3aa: CASSVNRGTDTQYF

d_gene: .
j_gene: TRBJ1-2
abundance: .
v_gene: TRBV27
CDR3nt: TGTGCCAGCGGGCAGCTTTATGGCTACACCTTC
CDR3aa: CASGQLYGYTF

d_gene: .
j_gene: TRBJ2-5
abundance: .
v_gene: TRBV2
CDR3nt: TGTGCCAGCAGTGAAGAACAGGGTCAAATGGAGACCCAGTACTTC
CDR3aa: CASSEEQGQMETQYF

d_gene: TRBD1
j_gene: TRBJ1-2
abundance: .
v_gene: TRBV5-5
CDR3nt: TGTGCCAGCAGCACACAGGGGGGTTATGGCTACACCTTC
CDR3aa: CASSTQGGYGYTF

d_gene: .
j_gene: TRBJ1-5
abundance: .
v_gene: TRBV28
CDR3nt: TGTGCCAGCAGTTTGAGGGTTGTGGGACAGCCCCAGCATTTT
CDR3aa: CASSLRVVGQPQHF

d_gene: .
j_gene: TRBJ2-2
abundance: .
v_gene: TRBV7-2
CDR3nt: TGTGCCAGCAGCTCCTCAAGCGGAAACACCGGGGAGCTGTTTTTT
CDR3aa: CASSSSSGNTGELFF

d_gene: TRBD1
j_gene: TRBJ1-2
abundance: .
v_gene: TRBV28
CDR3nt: TGTGCCAGCAGTTTGACAGGGGCCTATGGCTACACCTTC
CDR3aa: CASSLTGAYGYTF

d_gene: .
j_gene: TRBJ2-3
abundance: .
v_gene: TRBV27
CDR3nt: TGTGCCAGCAGTTGGGGGGGCACAGGCGGCACAGATACGCAGTATTTT
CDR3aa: CASSWGGTGGTDTQYF

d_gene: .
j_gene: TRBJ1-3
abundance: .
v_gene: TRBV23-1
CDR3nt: TGCGCCAGCAGTCAAGAACAGGGTAGAACCGTCTCTGGAAACACCATATATTTT
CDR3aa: CASSQEQGRTVSGNTIYF

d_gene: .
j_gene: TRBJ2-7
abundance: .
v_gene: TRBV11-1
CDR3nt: TGTGCCAGCAGCTTATCCCGGGGTTGGGGAAGTTACGAGCAGTACTTC
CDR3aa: CASSLSRGWGSYEQYF

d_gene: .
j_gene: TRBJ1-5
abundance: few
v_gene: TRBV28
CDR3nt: TGTGCCAGCAGTTTGATAGGTCAGCCCCAGCATTTT
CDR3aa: CASSLIGQPQHF

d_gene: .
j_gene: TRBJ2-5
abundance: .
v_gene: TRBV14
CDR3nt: TGTGCCAGCAGCCAACTTCCTGCGCGGGATTTTCCGGGAGAGACCCAGTACTTC
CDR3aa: CASSQLPARDFPGETQYF

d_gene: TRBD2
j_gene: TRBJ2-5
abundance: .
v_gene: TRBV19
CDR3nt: TGTGCCAGTAGTCCCCGGGGGGATCCGGGGACCCAGTACTTC
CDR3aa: CASSPRGDPGTQYF

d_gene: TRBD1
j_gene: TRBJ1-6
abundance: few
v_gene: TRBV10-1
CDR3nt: TGCGCCAGCAGTGAATTGCCGGGACAGGGGAATTCACCCCTCCACTTT
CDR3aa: CASSELPGQGNSPLHF

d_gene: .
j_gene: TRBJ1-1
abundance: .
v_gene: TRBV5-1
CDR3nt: TGCGCCAGCAGCCGGGACGGCACTGAAGCTTTCTTT
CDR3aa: CASSRDGTEAFF

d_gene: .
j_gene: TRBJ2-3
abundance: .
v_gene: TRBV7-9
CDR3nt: TGTGCCAGCAGCTTAGCAGCGGATGTGGATACGCAGTATTTT
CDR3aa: CASSLAADVDTQYF

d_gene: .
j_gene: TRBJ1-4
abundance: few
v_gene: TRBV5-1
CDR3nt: TGCGCCAGCAGCTTGGAACGGCAGCCTAATGAAAAACTGTTTTTT
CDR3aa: CASSLERQPNEKLFF

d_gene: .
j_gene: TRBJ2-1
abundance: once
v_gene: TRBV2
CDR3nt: TGTGCCTTTACGGGTAGTCACAATGAGCAGTTCTTC
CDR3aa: CAFTGSHNEQFF

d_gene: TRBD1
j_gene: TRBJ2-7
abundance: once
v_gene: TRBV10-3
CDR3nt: TGTGCCATCAGTGAGTCAGTAGGACAGGGGATGTCCGAGCAGTACTTC
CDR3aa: CAISESVGQGMSEQYF

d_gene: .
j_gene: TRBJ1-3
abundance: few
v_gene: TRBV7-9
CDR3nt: TGTGCCAGCAGCTTAGGTCACTCTGGAAACACCATATATTTT
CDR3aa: CASSLGHSGNTIYF

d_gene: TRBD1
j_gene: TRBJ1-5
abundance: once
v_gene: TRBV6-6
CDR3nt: TGTGCCAGCAGGGACGGGACAGGGGGAAATCAGCCCCAGCATTTT
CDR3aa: CASRDGTGGNQPQHF

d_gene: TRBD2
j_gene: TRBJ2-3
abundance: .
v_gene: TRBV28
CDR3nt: TGTGCCAGCAGTTTAAGCGGGAGGGGAAATACGCAGTATTTT
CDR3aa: CASSLSGRGNTQYF

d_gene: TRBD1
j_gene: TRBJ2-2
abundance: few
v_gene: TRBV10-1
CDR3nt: TGCGCCAGCAGTTTTGACAGGGTGACCGGGGAGCTGTTTTTT
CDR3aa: CASSFDRVTGELFF

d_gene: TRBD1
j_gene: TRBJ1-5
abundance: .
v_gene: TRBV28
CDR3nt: TGTGCCAGCAGTCCTCCGGGACAGTTATATAGCAATCAGCCCCAGCATTTT
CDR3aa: CASSPPGQLYSNQPQHF

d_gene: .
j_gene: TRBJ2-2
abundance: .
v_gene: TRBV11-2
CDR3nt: TGTGCCAGCAGCTTTGACAACGGAGCGAACACCGGGGAGCTGTTTTTT
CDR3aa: CASSFDNGANTGELFF

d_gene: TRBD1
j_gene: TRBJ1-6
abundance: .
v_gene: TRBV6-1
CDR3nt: TGTGCCAGCAGTGAACCCGGGACAGGGGGTACTCGATGGCGTTCACCCCTCCACTTT
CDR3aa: CASSEPGTGGTRWRSPLHF

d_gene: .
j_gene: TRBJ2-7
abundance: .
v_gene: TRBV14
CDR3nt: TGTGCCAGCAGCCAAGATCTTAGGGACATACCGCAGTACTTC
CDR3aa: CASSQDLRDIPQYF

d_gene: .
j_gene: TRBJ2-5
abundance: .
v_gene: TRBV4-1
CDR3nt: TGCGCCAGCAGGAATAAAGAGACCCAGTACTTC
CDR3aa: CASRNKETQYF

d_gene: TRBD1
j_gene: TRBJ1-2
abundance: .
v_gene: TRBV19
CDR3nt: TGTGCCAGTAGACACCCGGGACAGCTTAACTATGGCTACACCTTC
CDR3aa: CASRHPGQLNYGYTF

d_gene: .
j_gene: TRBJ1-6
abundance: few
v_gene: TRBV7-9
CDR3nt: TGTGCCAGCAGCGTGAGTGACAGGTTTAATTCACCCCTCCACTTT
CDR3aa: CASSVSDRFNSPLHF

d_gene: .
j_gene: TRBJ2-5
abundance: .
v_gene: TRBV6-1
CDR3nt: TGTGCCAGCAGGGAATGGGGACAAGAGACCCAGTACTTC
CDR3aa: CASREWGQETQYF